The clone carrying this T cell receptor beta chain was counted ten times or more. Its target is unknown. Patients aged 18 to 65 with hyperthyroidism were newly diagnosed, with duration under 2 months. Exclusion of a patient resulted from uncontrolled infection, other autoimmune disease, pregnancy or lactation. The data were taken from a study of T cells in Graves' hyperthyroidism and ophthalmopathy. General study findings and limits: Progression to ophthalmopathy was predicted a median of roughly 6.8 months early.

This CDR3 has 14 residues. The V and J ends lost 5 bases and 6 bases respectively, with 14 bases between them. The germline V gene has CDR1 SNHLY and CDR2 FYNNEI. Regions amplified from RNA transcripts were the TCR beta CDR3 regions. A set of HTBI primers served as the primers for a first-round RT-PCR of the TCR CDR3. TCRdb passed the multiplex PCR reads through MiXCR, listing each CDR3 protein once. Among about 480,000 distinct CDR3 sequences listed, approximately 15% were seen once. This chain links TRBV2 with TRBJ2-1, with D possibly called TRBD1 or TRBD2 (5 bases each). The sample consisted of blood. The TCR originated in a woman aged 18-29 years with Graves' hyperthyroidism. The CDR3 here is CASSRRPGLNEQFF. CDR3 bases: TGTGCCAGCAGTAGAAGACCGGGGCTCAATGAGCAGTTCTTC.